This TCR beta chain was sequenced in a study of Ad26.COV2.S vaccination and SARS-CoV-2 variants. The CDR3 sequence is 15 residues long. Germline V lookup: CDR1 LNHDA, CDR2 SQIVND (reference sequence). With 6 bases clipped from V and 1 base from J, the junction kept 5 bases outside the gene matches. Sequencing was performed with immunoSEQ multiplex PCR; in TCRdb, only in-frame clones are kept and a portion is missing. The sample contains approximately 410,000 clones, approximately 88% of which appear only once. About this clone: Its cognate antigen is unknown.

Treatment here: 19 received Ad26.COV2.S at low or high dose, single or two shots; roughly five received placebo; per-sample allocation not given. All samples were drawn on day 63, counting from the first vaccine or placebo injection. Whole-study results and caveats: Spike-specific TCR breadth was greater in vaccine than placebo recipients.

This TCR was sampled from a person aged 18-65 years who received the Ad26.COV2.S COVID-19 vaccine or a placebo. The rearrangement joins TRBV19 to TRBJ2-2, with 7 bases matching TRBD2. Here the sequenced sample was peripheral blood, taken in a trial of Ad26.COV2.S vaccine versus placebo. The CDR3 DNA follows: TGTGCCAGTAGATTGGGACTAAGGAACACCGGGGAGCTGTTTTTT. Residues: CASRLGLRNTGELFF.